This entry concerns a single T cell receptor beta chain. What it recognizes is unknown. The data derive from a study of early T cells in non-severe SARS-CoV-2 infection. Study in general: The input, bulk RNA from unsorted whole blood, was sequenced, and chains were unpaired.

Individual cDNA molecules were tagged with unique molecular identifiers. TCRdb processed the 5' RACE reads anew with MiXCR; each CDR3 protein has one entry. The sample has fewer than 70,000 distinct CDR3 sequences, over 10% seen once; the top ten hold about 3%. J gave up 6 bases and V 5 bases, and 7 bases lay outside the gene matches. This CDR3 contains 15 residues. Germline V gene lookup returns CDR1 SGHVS and CDR2 FNYEAQ. Study-level points and caveats: The study's VDJdb matching favored anti-spike CD8 responses and missed private and CD4 specificities.

This sequence originates from an adult who was a healthcare worker with PCR-confirmed SARS-CoV-2 infection or an uninfected control (not recorded which). The sequenced sample was whole blood. The rearrangement joins TRBV7-6 to TRBJ2-2; the match to TRBD1 covers 9 bases. CDR3 amino acids: CASSPGDRVPGELFF. CDR3 nucleotides: TGTGCCAGCAGCCCCGGGGACAGGGTGCCCGGGGAGCTGTTTTTT. Supplemented by reference TRBV7-6 and TRBJ2-2, the full variable domain reads GAGVSQSPRYKVTKRGQDVALRCDPISGHVSLYWYRQALGQGPEFLTYFNYEAQQDKSGLPNDRFSAERPEGSISTLTIQRTEQRDSAMYRCASSPGDRVPGELFFGEGSRLTVL.